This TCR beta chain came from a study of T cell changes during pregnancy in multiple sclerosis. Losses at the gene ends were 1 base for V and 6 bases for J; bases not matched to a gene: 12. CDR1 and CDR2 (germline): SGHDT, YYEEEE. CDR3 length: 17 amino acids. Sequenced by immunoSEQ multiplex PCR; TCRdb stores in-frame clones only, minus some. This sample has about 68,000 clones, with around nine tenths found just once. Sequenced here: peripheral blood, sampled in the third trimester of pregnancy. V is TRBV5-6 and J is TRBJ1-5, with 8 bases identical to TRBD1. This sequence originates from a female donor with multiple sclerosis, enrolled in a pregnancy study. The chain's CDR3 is CASSLSEGRGPGQPQHF. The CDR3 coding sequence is TGTGCCAGCAGCTTGTCCGAGGGCAGGGGGCCCGGTCAGCCCCAGCATTTT.